What follows are 18 T cell receptor beta chains derived from one specimen sequenced in a study of CD8 T cells in ankylosing spondylitis. Study-level findings and limits: Characteristic of ankylosing spondylitis blood, it appeared, was a TCR beta motif comprising roughly 8 highly homologous variants.

TCRdb called the 5' RACE reads again in MiXCR, with one record for every CDR3 protein. The repertoire holds more than 650,000 distinct CDR3 sequences, with 12% as singletons. These receptors' antigens are unknown. The source material was blood, either unsorted or a sorted T cell fraction (not recorded which). These receptors all stem from a male donor with ankylosing spondylitis.

This clonotype has at least ten counts. The chain employs TRBV20-1 and TRBJ2-1, with TRBD2 matching 13 bases. V was pared by 6 bases and J by 0 bases, with 2 bases of the junction left unmatched. CDR3 size: 15 residues. Germline CDR1 and CDR2: DFQATT and SNEGSKA (reference sequence). CDR3 DNA sequence: TGCAGTGCATGGACTAGCGGGAGCTCCTACAATGAGCAGTTCTTC. Its protein product is CSAWTSGSSYNEQFF.

This clonotype was detected a few times. At one end the junction does not follow the germline gene, possibly because of a read error. The chain links TRBV7-9 to TRBJ2-1; maybe TRBD2 (5 bases). This CDR3 spans 15 amino acids. CDR1 and CDR2 from the germline V gene are SEHNR and FQNEAQ (reference sequence). The CDR3 spells CASSLAWGSWDEQFF. As DNA, the CDR3 is TGTGCCAGCAGCCTAGCTTGGGGTAGCTGGGATGAGCAGTTCTTC.

This clonotype appeared a few times. The V call is TRBV6-1, the J call TRBJ1-5; tentatively, D is TRBD1 (5 bases). CDR1 is MNHNS and CDR2 is SASEGT in the germline V gene. The CDR3 is 14 amino acids. Trimming stripped 5 bases from V and 9 bases from J, with 17 bases between. The CDR3, as DNA: TGTGCCAGCAGTCCCCCCGGCCACCAGGGGCCCCAGCATTTT. Protein: CASSPPGHQGPQHF.

This clonotype was counted a few times. This sequence joins TRBV6-4 and TRBJ1-1; D not certain. CDR3 length equals 14 residues. V lost 5 bases and J lost 1, with 11 bases in between. Germline V gives CDR1 MRHNA, CDR2 SNTAGT. CDR3 DNA sequence: TGTGCCAGCAGTTATAATGAGGAGAACACTGAAGCTTTCTTT. This encodes CASSYNEENTEAFF.

This clonotype was picked up a small number of times. The genes are TRBV7-2 and TRBJ1-6; 7 nucleotides match TRBD1. The CDR3 is made up of 16 amino acids. Looked up from germline, CDR1 is SGHTA and CDR2 is FQGNSA. The trim removed 5 bases at V and 6 bases at J, leaving 10 bases unmatched. The chain's CDR3 is CASSPIRGQPNSPLHF. CDR3 sequence (DNA): TGTGCCAGCAGCCCGATTCGGGGACAGCCTAATTCACCCCTCCACTTT.

The chain employs TRBV20-1 and TRBJ2-7; D not certain. From germline, CDR1 is DFQATT and CDR2 SNEGSKA (reference sequence). There are 13 residues in the CDR3. Between the trimmed V and J ends, which lost 2 bases and 2 bases, there was a span of 10 bases. The CDR3: CSARPSTTYEQYF. CDR3 DNA sequence: TGCAGTGCTAGACCATCGACCACCTACGAGCAGTACTTC.

This clonotype was seen a few times. The CDR3 region is CASTRLADSTDTQYF. In DNA form, the CDR3 reads TGCGCCAGCACCCGACTAGCGGATAGCACAGATACGCAGTATTTT. The rearrangement joins TRBV5-1 to TRBJ2-3; TRBD2 matches at 9 bases. The germline CDR1 and CDR2 sequences are SGHRS and YFSETQ. With 6 bases clipped from V and 0 bases from J, the junction kept 5 bases outside the gene matches. This CDR3 has 15 residues.

The chain employs TRBV7-2 and TRBJ1-2, with a possible D match to TRBD1 (6 bases). The germline CDR1 and CDR2 sequences are SGHTA and FQGNSA. Trimming took off 5 bases at V and 4 bases at J, with 17 bases between the two ends. The CDR3 totals 15 residues. The CDR3, as DNA: TGTGCCAGCAGCCTTGGTGGGGGGCGGATCTATGGCTACACCTTC. Protein product: CASSLGGGRIYGYTF.

The V and J genes are TRBV5-5 and TRBJ2-2; maybe TRBD1 (7 bases). Germline V gene data show CDR1 as SGHKS and CDR2 as YYEKEE (reference sequence). The CDR3 extends over 14 amino acids. Trimming cost V 2 bases and J 7 bases, with 12 bases left between them. Written as DNA, the CDR3 is TGTGCCAGCAGCTTTGACAGGGAGGTCGGGGAGCTGTTTTTT. Translated: CASSFDREVGELFF.

The rearrangement joins TRBV5-1 to TRBJ2-2; 7 nucleotides agree with TRBD1. CDR3 length equals 16 residues. J was trimmed by 6 bases and V by 2 bases; bases with no gene match: 10. Germline lookup yields CDR1 SGHRS and CDR2 YFSETQ. The DNA of the CDR3 is TGCGCCAGCAGCTTCCCCGAGACAGGGAAGGCCGGGGAGCTGTTTTTT. Translation gives CASSFPETGKAGELFF.

The V gene is TRBV5-1, the J gene TRBJ2-3; 13 nucleotides align to TRBD2. This CDR3 is 16 amino acids long. Per the germline V gene, CDR1 is SGHRS and CDR2 is YFSETQ. Trimming removed 4 bases from V and 4 bases from J; junction bases left unmatched: 6. The CDR3 bases are TGCGCCAGCAGCCTCGGGACTAGCGGGATCTCAGATACGCAGTATTTT. It is translated as CASSLGTSGISDTQYF.

Only a few counts were recorded for this clonotype. V gene TRBV20-1 combines with J gene TRBJ1-1; D gene ambiguous. CDR3 length: 11 amino acids. CDR1 and CDR2 (germline): DFQATT, SNEGSKA (reference sequence). V lost 3 bases and J lost 8, with 10 bases in between. CDR3 in DNA: TGCAGTGCTAGTTTGCCTGGGGAAGCTTTCTTT. This translates into CSASLPGEAFF.

This clonotype was seen a few times. This rearrangement joins TRBV19 to TRBJ2-1; D gene unclear. There are 14 residues in the CDR3. V lost 3 bases and J 7 bases, leaving 13 bases between the germline ends. The V gene's germline CDR1 is LNHDA and CDR2 SQIVND (reference sequence). The CDR3 spells CASSIGRSLNEQFF. The CDR3 coding sequence is TGTGCCAGTAGTATTGGCAGGAGCCTGAATGAGCAGTTCTTC.

This clonotype was counted at least ten times. The chain joins TRBV20-1 to TRBJ2-7, with D perhaps TRBD1 or TRBD2 (5 bases each). V was shortened by 6 bases and J by 7 bases, with 19 bases between the two germline ends. CDR1 is DFQATT and CDR2 is SNEGSKA in the germline V gene (reference sequence). The CDR3 loop spans 13 amino acids. This CDR3 reads CSASGTKLGEQYF. The CDR3 DNA is TGCAGTGCCTCCGGGACCAAACTAGGGGAGCAGTACTTC.

This clonotype was observed a few times. This sequence joins TRBV18 and TRBJ1-2, with D tentatively TRBD1 (5 bases). The V end lost 3 bases, the J end lost 7 bases, and 18 bases lay between the germline ends. The germline CDR1 and CDR2 sequences are KGHSH and LQKENI. The CDR3 runs to 15 residues. The CDR3 DNA sequence: TGTGCCAGCTCACCGTCGACAGATGTCGACCGTGGCTACACCTTC. Amino acid sequence: CASSPSTDVDRGYTF. The full variable domain, with the rest looked up from reference TRBV18 and TRBJ1-2, is NAGVMQNPRHLVRRRGQEARLRCSPMKGHSHVYWYRQLPEEGLKFMVYLQKENIIDESGMPKERFSAEFPKEGPSILRIQQVVRGDSAAYFCASSPSTDVDRGYTFGSGTRLTVV.

The V gene is TRBV6-2 or TRBV6-3, the J gene TRBJ2-6; TRBD2 matches at 10 bases. CDR1 is MNHEY and CDR2 is SVGEGT in the germline V gene. V shed 6 bases, J shed 0 bases, and the junction held 8 bases outside the gene matches. The CDR3 extends over 18 amino acids. In nucleotides, the CDR3 is TGTGCCAGCAGCGAGACTAGCGGGTCTCGCTCTGGGGCCAACGTCCTGACTTTC. Its protein product is CASSETSGSRSGANVLTF.

This clonotype was counted only a few times. The gene calls are TRBV7-2 and TRBJ2-3, with D unresolved. Germline loops: CDR1 SGHTA, CDR2 FQGNSA. V dropped 6 bases and J dropped 9 bases, with 19 bases sitting between them. This CDR3 contains 14 residues. CDR3 coding DNA: TGTGCCAGCAGTCTAACCTATTCTCTCTCCACGCAGTATTTT. Translation gives CASSLTYSLSTQYF.

This clonotype has more than one count but fewer than ten. This chain connects TRBV9 to TRBJ1-1; possibly TRBD1 for D (5 bases). CDR3 size: 14 residues. CDR1 and CDR2 from the germline V gene are SGDLS and YYNGEE. The V end was cut by 3 bases, the J end by 4 bases, with 13 bases between. The CDR3 protein is CASSGGAQSTEAFF. The CDR3 DNA reads as TGTGCCAGCAGCGGAGGGGCCCAGTCCACTGAAGCTTTCTTT.